This TCR beta chain was documented in a study of OX40 agonist ivuxolimab in advanced cancers. Across the whole study: A mean age of around 66 years, range about 20 to 79, was recorded, and 80% to 90% were male. Study-level points and caveats: CD8+ T cells were the subset that, on average, had more expanded clones than CD4+.

Using immunoSEQ multiplex PCR, the repertoire was profiled, and TCRdb retains in-frame clones only, with some absent. The sample includes approximately 26,000 clones, roughly 80% of them seen just once. Worth noting for this clone: Its specificity is not known.

Systemic immunosuppression or a history of autoimmune disease excluded patients. This CDR3 has 13 amino acids. Germline values: CDR1 SNHLY, CDR2 FYNNEI. V lost 7 bases, J lost 6 bases, and 13 bases lay in between. The sequence was collected from an adult with an advanced solid tumor such as melanoma, head and neck, liver or kidney cancer. The chain carries TRBV2 and TRBJ2-1, with D perhaps matching TRBD1 or TRBD2 (5 bases each). The material sequenced was CD4+ or CD8+ T cells sorted from blood, taken in a trial of the OX40 agonist ivuxolimab. The DNA of the CDR3 is TGTGCCAGCATTGGACCGGGGCGCAATGAGCAGTTCTTC. This encodes CASIGPGRNEQFF.